Given below is one T cell receptor beta chain in context. The antigen is unknown. This specimen comes from a study of OX40 agonist ivuxolimab in advanced cancers. In the study overall: Of mixed ages from about 20 to 80 and averaging about 56 years, the group was 65% to 85% male.

V was cut by 1 base and J by 5 bases, with 12 bases left in between. Germline-derived CDR1 and CDR2 are LGHNA and YSLEER. This CDR3 is 14 amino acids long. Overall study findings and caveats: Normalized T-cell clonal expansion was also low in a subset of nonresponders.

Some clones are missing from TCRdb's copy, which holds only in-frame ones; the method was immunoSEQ multiplex PCR. This sample yields 100,000 or so clones, of which approximately 86% are seen a single time; 3.5% to 4.5% belongs to the top ten. The sequencing here drew on CD4+ or CD8+ T cells sorted from blood, taken in a trial of the OX40 agonist ivuxolimab. The clonotype was recovered from an adult with an advanced solid tumor such as melanoma, head and neck, liver or kidney cancer. The chain recombines TRBV4-3 with TRBJ2-7; the D gene is possibly TRBD1 (5 bases). The chain's CDR3 is CASSQVGQGNEQYF. The CDR3 DNA reads TGCGCCAGCAGCCAAGTCGGTCAGGGCAACGAGCAGTACTTC.